These T cell receptor beta chains were read from a single sample in a study of blood T cell repertoires in COVID-19. Some clones are missing from TCRdb's copy, which holds only in-frame ones; the method was immunoSEQ multiplex PCR. In the table there are 250,000 to 300,000 clones, 88% of which are singletons. The material sequenced was PBMCs or T cells enriched from blood (not recorded which). These receptors all come from a woman aged 30 to 39 who had recovered from COVID-19. Each CDR3 is given with its conserved first and last residue.

>TRBV7-2
CASRPSRTVYGYTF
>TRBV11-3
CASSSPPGQGNEKLFF
>TRBV27
CASSLFGLGGDTGHYGYTF
>TRBV28
CASSLSGFGGGQPEQFF
>TRBV7-2
CASSPEGLVIGEQFF
>TRBV5-8
CASSLRGALRGADTQYF
>TRBV21-1
CASSITDQETQYF
>TRBV3-1/TRBV3-2
CASSLADRGHSPLHF
>TRBV10-1
CASSLSGRGTYNEQFF
>TRBV4-3
CASSHDTEAFF
>TRBV7-9
CASSLRGRETQYF
>TRBV30
CAWSMGTRQETQYF
>TRBV24-1
CATSDPGFYGYTF
>TRBV2
CASSGGVVVETQYF
>TRBV6-4
CASKRTGRNTEAFF
>TRBV4-1
CASSPVGPGVKYGYTF
>TRBV27
CASSLDRGSYNSPLHF
>TRBV18
CASSIQGAVERQPQHF
>TRBV5-1
CASSLQEPSTDTQYF
>TRBV30
CASTRGSVAKNIQYF
>TRBV3-1/TRBV3-2
CASSHRGGNTEAFF
>TRBV15
CATSRDQGGSYGYTF
>TRBV28
CASMLWGGPKNIQYF
>TRBV27
CASSPPRGRARQYNEQFF
>TRBV10-3
CAISESNTVYYGYTF
>TRBV23-1
CASSPSWWLLEEGTGCYGYTF
>TRBV27
CASMPFSTGSGNTIYF
>TRBV12-5
CASGQNRARYGYTF
>TRBV27
CASSTRQASYEQYF
>TRBV6-6
CASSHRVEDQPQHF
>TRBV5-1
CASSRSGEGYEQYF
>TRBV19
CASSTGTGGHEQYF